What follows are 23 T cell receptor beta chains derived from one specimen sequenced in a study of CD8 T cells in ankylosing spondylitis (dated by TCRdb to about 2017). What the study reported, not specific to this receptor: Blood from ankylosing spondylitis patients appeared to be characterized by a TCR beta motif made up of under 10 highly homologous amino acid variants.

Their target antigens are unknown. Libraries were constructed by 5' RACE. Sequencing relied on an Illumina HiSeq 2500. TCRdb cleaned the public reads at Q25 with fastp, built clones with MiXCR and kept in-frame beta chains. Here each entry gathers all rows of one CDR3 protein and keeps the most common genes and DNA. This sample comprises 700,000 to 1,000,000 distinct CDR3 sequences, about 12% of them detected only once. The ten largest clonotypes hold approximately 0.5% of the sample. Input material: blood, either unsorted or a sorted T cell fraction (not recorded which). The receptors were gathered from a male donor with ankylosing spondylitis.

This clonotype was observed a handful of times. The J gene is TRBJ2-1, the V gene TRBV12-3 or TRBV12-4; D could derive from TRBD1 or TRBD2 (5 bases each). The CDR3 is 12 amino acids. Trimming shortened V by 4 bases and J by 11 bases, and 12 bases separated the two germline ends. CDR3 protein: CASSYHTGQQFF. In DNA, the CDR3 is TGTGCCAGCAGTTACCACACGGGACAGCAGTTCTTC.

This clonotype was seen a handful of times. The chain combines TRBV7-2 with TRBJ2-1; 13 positions match TRBD2. The CDR3 sequence is 19 residues long. V shed 0 bases and J 2 bases; nucleotides not matched to a gene: 7. In germline, CDR1 is SGHTA, CDR2 FQGNSA. The CDR3: CASSLARTSGRQAYNEQFF. In nucleotides, the CDR3 is TGTGCCAGCAGCTTAGCACGGACTAGCGGGAGACAAGCCTACAATGAGCAGTTCTTC. Drawing the rest from reference TRBV7-2 and TRBJ2-1, the complete variable domain is GAGVSQSPSNKVTEKGKDVELRCDPISGHTALYWYRQSLGQGLEFLIYFQGNSAPDKSGLPSDRFSAERTGGSVSTLTIQRTQQEDSAVYLCASSLARTSGRQAYNEQFFGPGTRLTVL.

This clonotype was counted a few times. This rearrangement joins TRBV5-1 to TRBJ2-2; maybe TRBD2 (5 bases). Germline assignment: CDR1 SGHRS and CDR2 YFSETQ. This CDR3 has 15 residues. V was shortened by 3 bases and J by 2 bases, with 11 bases between the two germline ends. DNA of the CDR3: TGCGCCAGCAGCTCAGCGGCGAGTAACACCGGGGAGCTGTTTTTT. This gives the protein CASSSAASNTGELFF.

This clonotype was counted at least ten times. V and J are TRBV20-1 and TRBJ2-5; D gene uncertain. Trimming cost V 3 bases and J 4 bases, with 6 bases left between them. This CDR3 comprises 11 residues. Germline V gene data show CDR1 as DFQATT and CDR2 as SNEGSKA (reference sequence). The CDR3 DNA is TGCAGTGCTAGTTGGCGAGAGACCCAGTACTTC. Its protein is CSASWRETQYF.

This clonotype was recorded at least ten times. V and J are TRBV5-1 and TRBJ2-3; 8 positions match TRBD2. Germline V gene data show CDR1 as SGHRS and CDR2 as YFSETQ. V was pared by 5 bases and J by 5 bases, with 10 bases of the junction left unmatched. The CDR3 contains 15 residues. The CDR3 DNA reads as TGCGCCAGCAGGCGTGGGGCTAGCGGGCAAGATACGCAGTATTTT. Protein: CASRRGASGQDTQYF.

This sequence joins TRBV5-1 and TRBJ1-2, with D possibly matching TRBD1 (5 bases). Germline V lookup: CDR1 SGHRS, CDR2 YFSETQ. There are 14 residues in the CDR3. V lost 4 bases and J 2 bases, leaving 12 bases between the germline ends. CDR3 region: CASSTTGANYGYTF. The CDR3 nucleotides are TGCGCCAGCAGCACAACCGGGGCCAACTATGGCTACACCTTC.

This rearrangement joins TRBV28 to TRBJ1-2, with TRBD1 identical over 9 bases. This CDR3 spans 14 amino acids. V lost 5 bases to trimming and J lost 6 bases; unmatched junction nucleotides: 7. Germline loops: CDR1 MDHEN, CDR2 SYDVKM. The CDR3, as DNA: TGTGCCAGCAGTCCTACAGGGGGCTTGGATGGCTACACCTTC. This gives the protein CASSPTGGLDGYTF.

This clonotype was counted at least ten times. The rearrangement links TRBV7-2 to TRBJ2-7; 11 bases are shared with TRBD2. Germline values: CDR1 SGHTA, CDR2 FQGNSA. This CDR3 comprises 18 residues. The V and J ends lost 3 bases and 0 bases, in that order; junction bases with no gene match: 10. DNA for the CDR3: TGTGCCAGCAGCTTTGCGGGCAAAGGACTAGCGGGCTCCTACGAGCAGTACTTC. Amino acid sequence: CASSFAGKGLAGSYEQYF.

The rearrangement joins TRBV20-1 to TRBJ2-2, with 9 nucleotides matching TRBD1. V dropped 4 bases and J dropped 4; count of bases not matched to a gene: 7. Germline CDR1 is DFQATT and CDR2 is SNEGSKA (reference sequence). This CDR3 has 15 amino acids. CDR3 protein: CSAKVGTGPTGELFF. The CDR3 DNA reads TGCAGTGCTAAGGTTGGGACAGGGCCCACCGGGGAGCTGTTTTTT.

CDR3 amino acids: CASSLEATGFYTDTQYF. The CDR3, as DNA: TGCGCCAGCAGCTTGGAGGCGACAGGATTCTACACAGATACGCAGTATTTT. This chain uses TRBV5-1 with TRBJ2-3; TRBD1 is a possible D gene (6 bases). The germline gives CDR1 SGHRS, CDR2 YFSETQ. V lost 0 bases and J 2 bases, leaving 16 bases between the germline ends. The CDR3 loop spans 17 amino acids.

This clonotype came up a few times. The chain joins TRBV20-1 to TRBJ2-4; D is unresolved. Germline CDR1 DFQATT, CDR2 SNEGSKA (reference sequence). The CDR3 has 11 amino acids. The V and J ends lost 6 bases and 4 bases respectively, with 7 bases between them. CDR3 in DNA: TGCAGTGCAGGACCTAAAAACATTCAGTACTTC. This encodes CSAGPKNIQYF.

The chain links TRBV19 to TRBJ1-2; TRBD1 agrees at 7 bases. The germline V gene has CDR1 LNHDA and CDR2 SQIVND (reference sequence). The CDR3 has 16 amino acids. V dropped 3 bases and J dropped 4; count of bases not matched to a gene: 11. The CDR3 DNA reads TGTGCCAGTAGTATCGTGGCTACAGGGGAGCGCTATGGCTACACCTTC. Protein sequence: CASSIVATGERYGYTF.

This clonotype appeared many times. The rearrangement joins TRBV12-3 or TRBV12-4 to TRBJ2-7; the match to TRBD1 covers 9 bases. The CDR3 has 15 amino acids. Trimming took 1 base from V and 3 from J; bases not matched to a gene: 4. CDR3 sequence: CASSLGGQGDYEQYF. The CDR3 DNA reads TGTGCCAGCAGTTTAGGGGGACAGGGTGACTACGAGCAGTACTTC.

This clonotype occurred many times. The chain couples TRBV20-1 to TRBJ2-5; 10 bases line up with TRBD2. Germline CDR1 reads DFQATT; CDR2 reads SNEGSKA (reference sequence). The V segment lost 6 bases and the J segment 7 bases; nucleotides outside the gene matches: 5. The CDR3 runs 12 residues. CDR3 region: CSAPSGGGTQYF. In DNA form, the CDR3 reads TGCAGTGCCCCTAGCGGGGGAGGGACCCAGTACTTC.

The chain has TRBV5-1 and TRBJ2-1; D is possibly TRBD2 (5 bases). The germline CDR1 and CDR2 sequences are SGHRS and YFSETQ. The CDR3 spans 13 residues. With 0 bases removed from V and 12 bases from J, the gap between germline ends came to 13 bases. Written as DNA, the CDR3 is TGCGCCAGCAGCTTGGAACGGGCCGAGGGGCAGTTCTTC. This sequence encodes CASSLERAEGQFF.

This clonotype appeared many times. This chain connects TRBV7-2 to TRBJ2-3; 9 bases line up with TRBD1. Germline V gene sequence: CDR1 SGHTA, CDR2 FQGNSA. The CDR3 loop spans 13 amino acids. The V and J ends lost 6 bases and 6 bases, in that order; junction bases with no gene match: 4. The CDR3 region is CASSRTGDDTQYF. In DNA, the CDR3 is TGTGCCAGCAGTCGGACAGGGGACGATACGCAGTATTTT.

This clonotype was counted between two and nine times. The V and J genes are TRBV5-1 and TRBJ2-7, with 12 bases identical to TRBD2. Germline assignment: CDR1 SGHRS and CDR2 YFSETQ. Unmatched junction bases numbered 8, after V lost 0 bases and J lost 1 base. This CDR3 is 18 amino acids long. The CDR3 is CASSLAATSGGVSYEQYF. The CDR3 coding sequence is TGCGCCAGCAGCTTGGCAGCGACTAGCGGGGGCGTTTCCTACGAGCAGTACTTC.

This clonotype has ten or more counts. The gene calls are TRBV29-1 and TRBJ2-1; 16 bases line up with TRBD2. In germline, CDR1 is SQVTM, CDR2 ANQGSEA. Losses at the gene ends were 4 bases for V and 9 bases for J; bases not matched to a gene: 6. The CDR3 loop spans 15 amino acids. This chain's CDR3 is CSVAGLAGGRGEQFF. The CDR3 bases are TGCAGCGTTGCGGGACTAGCGGGAGGGCGAGGTGAGCAGTTCTTC.

This chain connects TRBV5-1 to TRBJ2-1, with 9 bases that match TRBD2. This CDR3 region has 16 residues. Germline CDR1 is SGHRS and CDR2 is YFSETQ. The ends lost 0 bases at V and 6 bases at J; junction bases unmatched: 7. CDR3 sequence: CASSLEAAGGVNEQFF. For the CDR3, the DNA is TGCGCCAGCAGCTTGGAGGCAGCGGGAGGCGTCAATGAGCAGTTCTTC.

There are many counts of this clonotype. The rearrangement links TRBV29-1 to TRBJ2-1; TRBD1 matches at 7 bases. Germline loops: CDR1 SQVTM, CDR2 ANQGSEA. Trimming cost V 6 bases and J 9 bases; bases outside gene matches: 11. There are 13 residues in the CDR3. The DNA of the CDR3 is TGCAGCGTAGGGGGCCTAACAATCCGTGAGCAGTTCTTC. This gives the protein CSVGGLTIREQFF.

This chain connects TRBV4-2 to TRBJ1-1; D ambiguous. Germline V gene sequence: CDR1 LGHNA, CDR2 YNFKEQ. The germline V and J ends were trimmed by 3 bases and 4 bases, with 18 bases remaining between them. CDR3 length equals 16 residues. The CDR3 nucleotides are TGTGCCAGCAGCCAGTCGCTAGGCTCGGGGATCACTGAAGCTTTCTTT. It specifies CASSQSLGSGITEAFF.

This clonotype was detected a few times. V usage is TRBV6-2 or TRBV6-3 and J usage is TRBJ1-5, with D unresolved. The ends were cut back, 5 bases at V and 0 bases at J, with 8 bases in the middle. Per the germline V gene, CDR1 is MNHEY and CDR2 is SVGEGT. The CDR3 contains 14 residues. CDR3 region: CASSQVNSNQPQHF. The CDR3 DNA reads as TGTGCCAGCAGTCAGGTAAATAGCAATCAGCCCCAGCATTTT.

This clonotype was detected only a few times. The chain joins TRBV7-2 to TRBJ2-3; D might be TRBD1 (7 bases). Looked up from germline, CDR1 is SGHTA and CDR2 is FQGNSA. The CDR3 sequence is 16 residues long. V was clipped by 3 bases and J by 0 bases, with 13 bases between them. The CDR3 sequence is CASSLEGAYSTDTQYF. In nucleotides, the CDR3 is TGTGCCAGCAGCTTGGAGGGGGCTTACAGCACAGATACGCAGTATTTT.